The rows below give T cell receptor beta chains drawn from one sample of a study of human T cells and chemical hapten exposure. TCRdb used MiXCR to reprocess the RACE reads, holding one entry per CDR3 protein. Of 85,000 to 120,000 distinct CDR3 sequences detected, approximately 12% appear once; the ten largest clones hold about 1.6%. The source was whole blood, collected in connection with sensitization to the hapten diphenylcyclopropenone (DPC). Receptor source: a woman aged 50 to 60 with alopecia areata. Some clones in this sample may be carry-over from other donors' samples. The CDR3 runs from the conserved cysteine through the conserved F or W. Each record gives: CDR3 protein, D gene, V gene, clone size. A D gene is named only where the DNA matches it firmly. The size field is filled for only some rows; it gives once, few, many or a size class.

CDR3 protein: CASSPRRDGSIQPQHF; D gene: .; V gene: TRBV7-2; clone size: many
CDR3 protein: CASSLTSGVRNEQFF; D gene: .; V gene: TRBV11-2; clone size: few
CDR3 protein: CASSFCTSGTDTQYF; D gene: TRBD2; V gene: TRBV7-9; clone size: .
CDR3 protein: CSARDPLDRPNTEAFF; D gene: .; V gene: TRBV20-1; clone size: few
CDR3 protein: CASSRQTLSEPQHF; D gene: .; V gene: TRBV12-3/TRBV12-4; clone size: .
CDR3 protein: CASFGDRGLYTQYF; D gene: TRBD1; V gene: TRBV2; clone size: .
CDR3 protein: CASSNLVSGLNTEAFF; D gene: .; V gene: TRBV19; clone size: .
CDR3 protein: CASRRGQGAFF; D gene: TRBD1; V gene: TRBV7-9; clone size: .
CDR3 protein: CASGLEATNEKLFF; D gene: .; V gene: TRBV5-1; clone size: many
CDR3 protein: CASSPTPEGTEAFF; D gene: .; V gene: TRBV7-6; clone size: many
CDR3 protein: CASSEARAGRGGKLFF; D gene: TRBD1; V gene: TRBV6-1; clone size: .
CDR3 protein: CASSRGQGGTEKLFF; D gene: TRBD1; V gene: TRBV5-4; clone size: many
CDR3 protein: CASSSRQDNTEAFF; D gene: .; V gene: TRBV7-2; clone size: few
CDR3 protein: CSVGRTTYEQYF; D gene: .; V gene: TRBV29-1; clone size: few
CDR3 protein: CSVGEGDTQYF; D gene: .; V gene: TRBV29-1; clone size: few
CDR3 protein: CASSFSALGKAFF; D gene: .; V gene: TRBV11-2; clone size: .
CDR3 protein: CASSPRGQRKSGANVLTF; D gene: TRBD1; V gene: TRBV14; clone size: .
CDR3 protein: CSGLKAGQGQETQYF; D gene: TRBD1; V gene: TRBV20-1; clone size: .
CDR3 protein: CASSTPGGQYF; D gene: TRBD2; V gene: TRBV6-5; clone size: .
CDR3 protein: CASSLALGGLRDTQYF; D gene: .; V gene: TRBV5-1; clone size: few
CDR3 protein: CASLPDPLLTLHF; D gene: .; V gene: TRBV6-6; clone size: .
CDR3 protein: CASSDRTGTSSYNSPLHF; D gene: TRBD1; V gene: TRBV5-1; clone size: .
CDR3 protein: CASSQDGTGYNEQFF; D gene: TRBD1; V gene: TRBV7-2; clone size: few
CDR3 protein: CASSLDRGGWKETQYF; D gene: .; V gene: TRBV5-1; clone size: .
CDR3 protein: CASSFQDRGLGGYTF; D gene: TRBD1; V gene: TRBV28; clone size: many
CDR3 protein: CASSSPGTGADTQYF; D gene: TRBD1; V gene: TRBV6-5; clone size: .
CDR3 protein: CASSIQDGGRWPQHF; D gene: .; V gene: TRBV19; clone size: few
CDR3 protein: CASSPSGSLTDTQYF; D gene: TRBD2; V gene: TRBV12-3/TRBV12-4; clone size: .
CDR3 protein: CSVEGTGFQHF; D gene: TRBD1; V gene: TRBV29-1; clone size: many
CDR3 protein: CASSLFRSWNRASEQFF; D gene: .; V gene: TRBV5-1; clone size: many
CDR3 protein: CASSQGEGGVYEQYF; D gene: TRBD1; V gene: TRBV4-3; clone size: .